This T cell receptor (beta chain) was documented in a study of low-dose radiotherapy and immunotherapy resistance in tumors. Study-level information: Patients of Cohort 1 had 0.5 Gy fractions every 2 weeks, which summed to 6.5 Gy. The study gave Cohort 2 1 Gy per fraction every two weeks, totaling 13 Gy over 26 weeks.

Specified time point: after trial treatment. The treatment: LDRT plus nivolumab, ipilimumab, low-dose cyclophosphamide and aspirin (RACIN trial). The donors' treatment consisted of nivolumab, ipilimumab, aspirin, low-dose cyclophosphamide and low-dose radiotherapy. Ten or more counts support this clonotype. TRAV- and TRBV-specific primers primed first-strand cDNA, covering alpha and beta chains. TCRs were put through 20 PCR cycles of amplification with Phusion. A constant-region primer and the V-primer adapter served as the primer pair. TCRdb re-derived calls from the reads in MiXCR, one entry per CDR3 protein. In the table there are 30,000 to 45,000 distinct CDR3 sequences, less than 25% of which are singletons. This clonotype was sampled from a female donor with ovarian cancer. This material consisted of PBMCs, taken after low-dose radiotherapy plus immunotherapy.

CDR3 sequence reads: CACNPQGNSPLHF. DNA of the CDR3: TGTGCCTGCAATCCGCAGGGAAACTCACCCCTCCACTTT. This chain connects TRBV30 to TRBJ1-6, with D possibly being TRBD1 (5 bases). With 6 bases removed from V and 10 bases from J, the gap between germline ends came to 16 bases. From germline, CDR1 is GTSNPN and CDR2 SVGIG (reference sequence). CDR3 length equals 13 residues.